The clone carrying this TCR beta chain showed up just once. Its target is not known. The data were obtained in a study of CD8 T cells in Susac syndrome. This CDR3 is built from 14 residues. From germline, CDR1 is SGHAT and CDR2 FQNNGV. Trimming took off 5 bases at V and 4 bases at J, with 14 bases between the two ends. Control patients had untreated stable or active relapsing-remitting multiple sclerosis by revised McDonald criteria. Negative isolation yielded CD8+ and CD4+ T cells; FACS enriched TEMRA cells. RNA in amounts of roughly 0.5 to 1 ug was reverse transcribed with random hexamers. An immunoSEQ multiplex PCR generated amplified TCR beta CDR3 products spanning 54 Vbeta and 13 Jbeta. TCRdb re-derived calls from the immunoSEQ multiplex PCR reads in MiXCR, one entry per CDR3 protein. The profile shows nearly 200,000 distinct CDR3 sequences, about 95% of them singletons. Study observations and caveats: That the number of individuals in its TCR sequencing and HLA analysis was relatively small was acknowledged by the study.

The receptor's source is a human donor with multiple sclerosis. Source material: CD4+ T cells from PBMCs. The V call is TRBV11-2, the J call TRBJ2-5; tentatively, D is TRBD2 (5 bases). CDR3 protein: CASSGLIKGETQYF. The CDR3 DNA reads TGTGCCAGCAGCGGACTGATTAAAGGAGAGACCCAGTACTTC.